A single sample gave rise to the 25 T cell receptor beta chains below, sequenced in a study of shared clonotypes between healthy human individuals. Here immunoSEQ multiplex PCR was the method, and the copy in TCRdb shows in-frame clones only, minus some. The sample includes millions of clones, 85% to 95% of them seen just once. The sequenced sample consisted of naive CD4+ T cells from PBMCs. Stated subset: CD45RA+ positively selected. Receptor source: a man younger than 30 in good health. Some clones in this sample may be carry-over from other donors' samples.

The chain carries TRBV19 and TRBJ2-1; D gene unclear. The CDR3 is 12 amino acids. Trimming pared 6 bases from V and 1 base from J, leaving 4 bases between. Germline loops: CDR1 LNHDA, CDR2 SQIVND (reference sequence). Here the CDR3 reads CASSPSYNEQFF. CDR3 DNA sequence: TGTGCCAGTAGCCCATCCTACAATGAGCAGTTCTTC.

This clone showed up just once. DNA for the CDR3: TGTGCCAGCAGCTCCATTCGGAGCTTAGGGGGGATGAACACTGAAGCTTTCTTT. Translating gives CASSSIRSLGGMNTEAFF. The chain uses TRBV7-8 and TRBJ1-1, with D maybe TRBD1 (6 bases). This CDR3 has 18 residues. Germline values: CDR1 SGHVS, CDR2 FQNEAQ. V was trimmed by 4 bases and J by 0 bases, leaving 21 bases between them.

V gene TRBV28 combines with J gene TRBJ1-1; 8 positions agree with TRBD1. CDR3 length: 20 amino acids. V shed 3 bases, J shed 0 bases, and the junction held 18 bases outside the gene matches. Germline CDR1 is MDHEN and CDR2 is SYDVKM. The CDR3 protein is CASSFKFRGLLPTMNTEAFF. CDR3 coding DNA: TGTGCCAGCAGTTTTAAGTTCAGGGGGCTACTCCCTACCATGAACACTGAAGCTTTCTTT. The full variable domain, in which reference TRBV28 and TRBJ1-1 provide the parts outside the CDR3, is DVKVTQSSRYLVKRTGEKVFLECVQDMDHENMFWYRQDPGLGLRLIYFSYDVKMKEKGDIPEGYSVSREKKERFSLILESASTNQTSMYLCASSFKFRGLLPTMNTEAFFGQGTRLTVV.

V usage is TRBV25-1 and J usage is TRBJ1-5; D ambiguous. CDR1 is MGHDK, CDR2 SYGVNS, per germline. V was clipped by 1 base and J by 6 bases, with 7 bases between them. This CDR3 region has 13 residues. CDR3 nucleotide sequence: TGTGCCAGCAGTGAATTGGCGGGTCAGCCCCAGCATTTT. Its translation: CASSELAGQPQHF.

The chain links TRBV19 to TRBJ1-4; D might be TRBD1 (6 bases). Trimming shortened V by 6 bases and J by 8 bases, and 19 bases separated the two germline ends. The germline CDR1 and CDR2 sequences are LNHDA and SQIVND (reference sequence). The CDR3 contains 15 residues. CDR3 loop: CASSTWTAQAEKLFF. CDR3 nucleotide sequence: TGTGCCAGTAGCACCTGGACAGCCCAGGCGGAAAAACTGTTTTTT.

V and J are TRBV27 and TRBJ1-6, with D unclear. Germline lookup yields CDR1 MNHEY and CDR2 SMNVEV (reference sequence). The CDR3 extends over 14 amino acids. The V end lost 4 bases, the J end lost 7 bases, and 11 bases lay between the germline ends. In DNA, the CDR3 is TGTGCCAGCAGTTGGAACGGTAAAAATTCACCCCTCCACTTT. Translating gives CASSWNGKNSPLHF.

V and J are TRBV11-2 and TRBJ1-1, with D hard to call. V was trimmed by 5 bases and J by 2 bases, leaving 9 bases between them. The CDR3 is 13 residues long. Germline CDR1 SGHAT, CDR2 FQNNGV. CDR3 residues: CASSPRSNTEAFF. The CDR3 bases are TGTGCCAGCAGCCCCAGGAGTAACACTGAAGCTTTCTTT.

The rearrangement uses TRBV4-1 and TRBJ2-7; D uncertain. V was pared by 5 bases and J by 0 bases, with 14 bases between. The germline gives CDR1 MGHRA, CDR2 YSYEKL. The CDR3 extends over 15 amino acids. DNA for the CDR3: TGCGCCAGCAGCTTTTATACCTTGAGCTCCTACGAGCAGTACTTC. Its protein is CASSFYTLSSYEQYF.

In its sample, this clone was seen once. The chain is built from TRBV28 and TRBJ1-1, with a possible D match to TRBD1 (5 bases). Looked up from germline, CDR1 is MDHEN and CDR2 is SYDVKM. Trimming pared 6 bases from V and 6 bases from J, leaving 20 bases between. The CDR3 covers 15 residues. This chain's CDR3 is CASRTTGTPRPEAFF. The CDR3 DNA sequence: TGTGCCAGCAGGACTACCGGGACGCCGAGACCTGAAGCTTTCTTT.

This clone was recorded once. V is TRBV7-9 and J is TRBJ2-3; a possible D gene is TRBD2 (6 bases). Trimming pared 0 bases from V and 2 bases from J, leaving 9 bases between. Germline assignment: CDR1 SEHNR and CDR2 FQNEAQ (reference sequence). CDR3 size: 15 residues. The CDR3 coding sequence is TGTGCCAGCAGCTTAGCTAGCGGTTACACAGATACGCAGTATTTT. Protein product: CASSLASGYTDTQYF.

V gene TRBV7-9 combines with J gene TRBJ2-2; a weak D match, TRBD2 (7 bases). The CDR3 is 16 amino acids. Germline CDR1 reads SEHNR; CDR2 reads FQNEAQ (reference sequence). Deletions cut 5 bases from V and 0 bases from J, with 13 bases between. The CDR3 DNA reads TGTGCCAGCAGCGGGGGGGCAGCCGCGAACACCGGGGAGCTGTTTTTT. Protein sequence: CASSGGAAANTGELFF.

The chain combines TRBV30 with TRBJ1-1; no reliable D call. Germline CDR1 and CDR2: GTSNPN and SVGIG (reference sequence). Deletions cut 0 bases from V and 1 base from J, with 9 bases between. The CDR3 has 14 amino acids. The CDR3 DNA reads as TGTGCCTGGAGTGTAGGCCCGCAGAACACTGAAGCTTTCTTT. This sequence encodes CAWSVGPQNTEAFF.

A note on this clone: The same CDR3 also results from other DNA sequences found in this sample. This chain links TRBV6-5 with TRBJ1-3; D is perhaps TRBD1 (5 bases). CDR1 and CDR2 (germline): MNHEY, SVGAGI. V was cut by 0 bases and J by 2 bases, with 8 bases left in between. This CDR3 is 15 amino acids long. The CDR3 region has the DNA TGTGCCAGCAGTTACTCCGTAGGGGCTGGAAACACCATATATTTT. Protein sequence: CASSYSVGAGNTIYF.

The chain recombines TRBV5-1 with TRBJ2-1; 9 bases fit TRBD2. The CDR3 totals 14 residues. With 3 bases clipped from V and 6 bases from J, the junction kept 4 bases outside the gene matches. CDR1 and CDR2 from the germline V gene are SGHRS and YFSETQ. The CDR3 sequence: CASSSTSGPNEQFF. The CDR3 DNA reads as TGCGCCAGCAGCTCGACTAGCGGTCCCAATGAGCAGTTCTTC.

V is TRBV15 and J is TRBJ2-5, with no clear D. The germline V gene has CDR1 LNHNV and CDR2 YYDKDF (reference sequence). The ends were cut back, 4 bases at V and 1 base at J, with 25 bases in the middle. CDR3 length equals 19 residues. The chain's CDR3 is CATSKSPLQTGVFQETQYF. The CDR3 DNA reads as TGTGCCACCAGCAAATCCCCTCTTCAGACCGGAGTATTCCAAGAGACCCAGTACTTC.

The V gene is TRBV5-1, the J gene TRBJ2-2; D is uncertain. Germline loops: CDR1 SGHRS, CDR2 YFSETQ. This CDR3 comprises 12 residues. Trimming removed 4 bases at V and 6 bases at J, with 7 bases between. CDR3 loop: CASSEVAGELFF. The CDR3 DNA reads as TGCGCCAGCAGCGAGGTAGCCGGGGAGCTGTTTTTT.

J is TRBJ2-5 and V is TRBV19, with D possibly matching TRBD1 (5 bases). Germline values: CDR1 LNHDA, CDR2 SQIVND (reference sequence). Trimming pared 0 bases from V and 5 bases from J, leaving 13 bases between. The CDR3 is 15 amino acids. The chain's CDR3 is CASSIDGREGETQYF. CDR3 coding DNA: TGTGCCAGTAGTATAGATGGCAGGGAAGGGGAGACCCAGTACTTC.

The V and J genes are TRBV28 and TRBJ2-1; 10 positions match TRBD1. The ends lost 6 bases at V and 12 bases at J; junction bases unmatched: 5. The CDR3 covers 12 residues. From germline, CDR1 is MDHEN and CDR2 SYDVKM. Written as DNA, the CDR3 is TGTGCCAGCAGCCTCCGGACAGGGGGGCAGTTCTTC. Translation gives CASSLRTGGQFF.

This chain connects TRBV28 to TRBJ1-2; D gene uncertain. The length of the CDR3 is 12 residues. Trimming removed 7 bases at V and 0 bases at J, with 6 bases between. Germline assignment: CDR1 MDHEN and CDR2 SYDVKM. The chain's CDR3 is CASTSANYGYTF. CDR3 coding DNA: TGTGCCAGCACCTCAGCTAACTATGGCTACACCTTC.

The rearrangement joins TRBV29-1 to TRBJ1-1; perhaps TRBD1 as D (6 bases). V lost 7 bases, J lost 1 base, and 10 bases lay in between. The CDR3 consists of 12 residues. In germline, CDR1 is SQVTM, CDR2 ANQGSEA. The CDR3: CSAQTGNTEAFF. CDR3 DNA sequence: TGCAGCGCCCAGACAGGGAACACTGAAGCTTTCTTT.

This sequence joins TRBV5-1 and TRBJ2-2; the D gene could be TRBD1 or TRBD2 (7 bases each). The CDR3 contains 17 residues. Germline V CDR1 and CDR2: SGHRS, YFSETQ. V was cut by 4 bases and J by 0 bases, with 16 bases left in between. CDR3 sequence (DNA): TGCGCCAGCAGCGCCCGGGGAGGGGGCGCGAACACCGGGGAGCTGTTTTTT. Its translation is CASSARGGGANTGELFF. Full variable domain (missing parts from reference TRBV5-1 and TRBJ2-2): KAGVTQTPRYLIKTRGQQVTLSCSPISGHRSVSWYQQTPGQGLQFLFEYFSETQRNKGNFPGRFSGRQFSNSRSEMNVSTLELGDSALYLCASSARGGGANTGELFFGEGSRLTVL.

This chain uses TRBV5-1 with TRBJ2-5, with TRBD2 matching over 12 bases. CDR3 size: 16 residues. The germline gives CDR1 SGHRS, CDR2 YFSETQ. Unmatched junction bases numbered 4, after V lost 2 bases and J lost 2 bases. CDR3: CASSLLAGGLQETQYF. CDR3 nucleotide sequence: TGCGCCAGCAGCTTACTAGCGGGAGGACTACAAGAGACCCAGTACTTC.

The chain is built from TRBV28 and TRBJ1-2; unclear D gene. The V end was cut by 6 bases, the J end by 5 bases, with 16 bases between. Germline V gene lookup returns CDR1 MDHEN and CDR2 SYDVKM. The CDR3 extends over 14 amino acids. CDR3 residues: CASSGADGLYGYTF. CDR3 sequence (DNA): TGTGCCAGCAGCGGCGCAGACGGCTTATATGGCTACACCTTC.

The J gene is TRBJ2-3, the V gene TRBV27; possible D gene TRBD2, 6 bases. This CDR3 comprises 13 residues. Trimming left V 2 bases short and J 8 bases short, with 11 bases between. Per germline, CDR1 MNHEY and CDR2 SMNVEV (reference sequence). CDR3 sequence reads: CASSLPGVSTQYF. The CDR3 nucleotides read TGTGCCAGCAGTTTACCGGGAGTTAGTACGCAGTATTTT.

This clone has just one count. The chain is built from TRBV7-2 and TRBJ2-7; D ambiguous. The CDR3 has 13 residues. Germline V gene data show CDR1 as SGHTA and CDR2 as FQGNSA. V lost 5 bases, J lost 1 base, and 9 bases lay in between. In nucleotides, the CDR3 is TGTGCCAGCAGCCCACTCAGTTCCTACGAGCAGTACTTC. Protein sequence: CASSPLSSYEQYF.